The entry that follows covers one T cell receptor (beta chain) sequence. Germline lookup yields CDR1 GTSNPN and CDR2 SVGIG (reference sequence). The CDR3 is 12 residues long. V shed 5 bases and J 0 bases; nucleotides not matched to a gene: 0. These data originate in a study of control samples from healthy donors and cancer patients. Sequenced by immunoSEQ multiplex PCR; TCRdb stores in-frame clones only, minus some. Of some 90,000 clones detected, around nine tenths appear once; the ten largest clones hold 7.6%. Source material: blood. The clonotype comes from an older woman in good health. The rearrangement uses TRBV30 and TRBJ1-1; 7 bases align to TRBD1. The CDR3 is CAWDRVNTEAFF. The CDR3 region has the DNA TGTGCCTGGGACAGGGTGAACACTGAAGCTTTCTTT.